These T cell receptor beta chains were read from a single sample in a study of blood T cell repertoires in COVID-19. Data came from immunoSEQ multiplex PCR; TCRdb stores just in-frame clones and leaves some out. The top ten hold around 25% of the sample, which has about 190,000 clones, about 86% seen once. The material sequenced was PBMCs or T cells enriched from blood (not recorded which). The receptors derive from a woman aged 40 to 50 in a cohort exposed to, infected with or recovered from COVID-19 (not recorded which). The conserved cysteine and the conserved F or W are not part of the CDR3 here. A D gene is named only where the DNA matches it firmly.

d_call,cdr3_length,v_call,cdr3_aa
NA,11,TRBV10-3,AISESTKETQY
NA,13,TRBV6-5,ASSLYKTNTGELF
NA,13,TRBV19,ASSLSTVKNEKLF
TRBD1,12,TRBV4-3,ASSPGTGAYGYT
NA,14,TRBV6-6,ASSLESLRQTDTQY
NA,13,TRBV24-1,ATSDRTGETYGYT
TRBD1,14,TRBV7-8,ASSPGQGVANQPQH
TRBD1,13,TRBV7-6,ASSLGTGVTGELF
TRBD1,11,TRBV30,ASATGANSPLH
NA,12,TRBV5-5,ASSWLGPENEQY
NA,13,TRBV9,ASSVEGGLGTEAF
NA,10,TRBV29-1,SVPRTTDTQY
NA,12,TRBV7-8,ASSPREINSPLH
NA,12,TRBV9,ASSVRLVSHEQF
NA,13,TRBV4-3,ASSQDSGRSYEQY
NA,8,TRBV7-9,ASSESEAF
TRBD1,14,TRBV19,ASSSWTGSGANVLT
TRBD2,13,TRBV6-5,ASSYSTGGGDTQY
NA,14,TRBV27,ASSPLGSTGTNGYT
NA,14,TRBV1,TSSHDTSEGVNEQF
NA,11,TRBV19,ASSIAGTIEAF
NA,12,TRBV7-9,ASSPRVSNTEAF
NA,13,TRBV4-3,ASSRRTVSSYEQY
NA,12,TRBV5-5,ASSRAPDINEAF
TRBD2,14,TRBV11-2,ASSLEAGGSTDTQY
TRBD2,13,TRBV19,ASSIAAGEGREQY
NA,16,TRBV10-1,ASSDKIMGQQSLTEAF
NA,18,TRBV21-1,ASSKVWGRGKAPLNTEAF
NA,16,TRBV18,ASPIWGPYLSSGNTIY
TRBD1,10,TRBV7-9,ASRWGQDEAF
NA,12,TRBV15,ATSRGGPQPEAF
TRBD1,15,TRBV15,ATSRPGQGVAKNIQY
TRBD1,13,TRBV19,ASRSQGARGDTQY
NA,14,TRBV27,ASSSRGHPSGNTIY
TRBD2,16,TRBV5-1,ASSRGLAGGRGSDTQY
TRBD1,13,TRBV5-8,ASSLARTGTYEQY
TRBD1,13,TRBV5-5,ASSWGTGSSYEQY
NA,13,TRBV2,ASRTGPPGGTEAF
NA,11,TRBV4-1,ASSDTVTYEQY
TRBD1,12,TRBV2,ASRTGGGNQPQH
NA,14,TRBV4-1,ASSQDGATRKNIQY
NA,11,TRBV10-1,ASSGRGNTEAF
NA,13,TRBV15,ATSSAGYSNQPQH
NA,11,TRBV12-3/TRBV12-4,ASSFRSNYGYT
TRBD1,13,TRBV18,ASSPPGQGASEAF
TRBD1,14,TRBV4-3,ASSPNRGGSNYGYT
NA,10,TRBV14,ASSPGYTEAF
NA,13,TRBV7-9,ASSLEGLDNQPQH
TRBD2,13,TRBV14,ASSPRTSWSETQY
TRBD2,13,TRBV24-1,ATSDLSGIRETQY
TRBD1,12,TRBV7-8,ASSFTGTGSGYT
TRBD1,12,TRBV5-6,ASSFPTGFYGYT
TRBD1,10,TRBV11-3,ASSPRQGEAF